The clone carrying this T cell receptor (beta chain) was seen only a few times. The hyperthyroidism was newly diagnosed and had lasted under 2 months; the patients were aged 18 to 65. The data are from a study of T cells in Graves' hyperthyroidism and ophthalmopathy. V was cut by 8 bases and J by 3 bases, with 13 bases left in between. Per germline, CDR1 SNHLY and CDR2 FYNNEI. CDR3 length equals 13 residues. Amplified TCR beta CDR3 regions came from RNA transcripts. The HTBI primer set served for first-round RT-PCR of the TCR CDR3. In TCRdb, the multiplex PCR reads were re-called with MiXCR into one record per CDR3 protein. The table records 350,000 to 400,000 distinct CDR3 sequences, about 18% of them present only once.

The receptor's source is a woman between 18 and 29 years old with Graves' hyperthyroidism. V gene TRBV2 combines with J gene TRBJ2-5; D is possibly TRBD2 (6 bases). Material: blood. For the CDR3, the DNA is TGTGCCAGCGGGCTAGCGCGGGAAGAGACCCAGTACTTC. Amino acid sequence: CASGLAREETQYF.